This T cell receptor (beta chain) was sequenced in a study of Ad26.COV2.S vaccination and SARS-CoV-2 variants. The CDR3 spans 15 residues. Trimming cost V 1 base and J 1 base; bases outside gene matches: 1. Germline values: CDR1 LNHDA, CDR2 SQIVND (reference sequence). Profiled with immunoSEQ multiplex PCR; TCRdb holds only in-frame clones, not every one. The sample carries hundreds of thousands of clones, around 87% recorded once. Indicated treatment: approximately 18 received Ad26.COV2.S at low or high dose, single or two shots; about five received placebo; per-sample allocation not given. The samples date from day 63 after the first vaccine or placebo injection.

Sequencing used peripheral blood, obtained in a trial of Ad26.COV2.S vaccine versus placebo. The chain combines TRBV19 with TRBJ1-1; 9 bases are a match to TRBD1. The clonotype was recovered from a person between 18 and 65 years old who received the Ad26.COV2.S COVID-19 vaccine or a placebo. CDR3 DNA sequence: TGTGCCAGTAGTATAGGGACAGGGGCGAACACTGAAGCTTTCTTT. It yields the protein CASSIGTGANTEAFF.